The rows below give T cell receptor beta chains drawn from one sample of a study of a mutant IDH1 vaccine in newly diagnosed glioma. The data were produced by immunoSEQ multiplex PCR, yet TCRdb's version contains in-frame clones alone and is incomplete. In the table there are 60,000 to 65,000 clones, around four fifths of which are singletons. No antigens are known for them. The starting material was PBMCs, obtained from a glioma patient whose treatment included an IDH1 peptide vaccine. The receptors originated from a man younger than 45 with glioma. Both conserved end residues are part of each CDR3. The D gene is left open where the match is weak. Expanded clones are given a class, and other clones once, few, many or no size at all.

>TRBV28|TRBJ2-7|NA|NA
TGTGCCAGCAGTCAAACCCCTCAGGTTCTCCCCTCCTACGAGCAGTACTTC
CASSQTPQVLPSYEQYF
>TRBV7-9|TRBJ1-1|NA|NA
TGTGCCAGCAGCCCGGATAGGGTCCCCTTCTTT
CASSPDRVPFF
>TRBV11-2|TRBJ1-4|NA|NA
TGTGCCAGCAGCTTGCATTCGACAGCCCGAGGACTGTTTTTT
CASSLHSTARGLFF
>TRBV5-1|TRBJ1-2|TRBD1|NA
TGCGCCAGCAGCTTTGGACAGGGGGCGGGTGGCTACACCTTC
CASSFGQGAGGYTF
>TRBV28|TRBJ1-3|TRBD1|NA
TGTGCCAGCAGGGACAGGGGTTTATTTCCTACGTCTGGAAACACCATATATTTT
CASRDRGLFPTSGNTIYF
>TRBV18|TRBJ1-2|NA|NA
TGTGCCAGCTCACCAGAACGCTGGAGGGATGGCTACACCTTC
CASSPERWRDGYTF
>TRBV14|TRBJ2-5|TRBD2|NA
TGTGCCAGCAGCCAAGTCGCGGGGGGCCCCCAAGAGACCCAGTACTTC
CASSQVAGGPQETQYF
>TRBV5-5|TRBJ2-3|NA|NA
TGTGCCAGCAGCTTGGAAGGGATTTTTAGCACAGATACGCAGTATTTT
CASSLEGIFSTDTQYF
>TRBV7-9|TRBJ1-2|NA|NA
TGTGCCAGCAGCCCACTATTACCCTATGGCTACACCTTC
CASSPLLPYGYTF
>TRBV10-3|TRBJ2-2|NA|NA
TGTGCCATCAGTGACAGGACCTCCGGGGAGCTGTTTTTT
CAISDRTSGELFF
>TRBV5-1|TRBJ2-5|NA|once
TGCGCCAGCCGCAGGGCGGAACTACAAGAGACCCAGTACTTC
CASRRAELQETQYF
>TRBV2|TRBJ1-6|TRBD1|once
TGTGCCAGCAGTGATTTGGGCAGGGGGTGGAATAATTCACCCCTCCACTTT
CASSDLGRGWNNSPLHF
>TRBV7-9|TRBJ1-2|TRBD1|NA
TGTGCCAGCAGCTTAGTCCCCGACAGGGGAGGTTACTACACCTTC
CASSLVPDRGGYYTF
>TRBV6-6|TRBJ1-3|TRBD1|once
TGTGCCAGCAGTTACCGGACAGGGTACGGAAACACCATATATTTT
CASSYRTGYGNTIYF
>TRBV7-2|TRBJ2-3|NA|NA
TGTGCCAGCAGCTTAGCCGGCACGGCGGGGCAGTATTTT
CASSLAGTAGQYF
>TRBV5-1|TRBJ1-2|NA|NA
TGCGCCAGCAGCTTGGTGGGGCAAGTCGCTTCTAACTATGGCTACACCTTC
CASSLVGQVASNYGYTF
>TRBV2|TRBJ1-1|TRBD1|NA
TGTGCCAGCTTGGCGGGACAGGTGAACACTGAAGCTTTCTTT
CASLAGQVNTEAFF
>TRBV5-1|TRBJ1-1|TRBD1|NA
TGCGCCAGCAGCTTGATAGGACAGGGGAACACTGAAGCTTTCTTT
CASSLIGQGNTEAFF
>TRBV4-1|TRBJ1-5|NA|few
TGCGCCAGCAGCCAACCAGGGGTGCTAAATCAGCCCCAGCATTTT
CASSQPGVLNQPQHF
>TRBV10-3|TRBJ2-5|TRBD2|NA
TGTGCCATCAGTGGGGGGGGTGGAGAGACCCAGTACTTC
CAISGGGGETQYF
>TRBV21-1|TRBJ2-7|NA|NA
TGTGCCAGCAGCAAAAATGAGACAGGGGCCTACGAGCAGTACTTC
CASSKNETGAYEQYF
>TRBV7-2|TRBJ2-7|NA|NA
TGTGCCAGCAGTTATTCAGGGGGGAAGTCCTACGAGCAGTACTTC
CASSYSGGKSYEQYF